Included here is one T cell receptor (beta chain) sequence, with context. Its antigen is unidentified. TCRdb re-called the 5' RACE reads through MiXCR, storing one row per CDR3 protein. The profile shows a few hundred thousand distinct CDR3 sequences, roughly 19% of them singletons. Trimming left V 3 bases short and J 5 bases short, with 10 bases between. The germline V gene encodes CDR1 MGHRA and CDR2 YSYEKL. The CDR3 is 13 residues long. This specimen comes from a study of T-cell memory formation after mild COVID-19. Findings of the study overall: Balance between CD4 and CD8 was seen in clones contracting day 15 to 85, and a CD4+ lean was seen in later expanders.

Sequencing was done on a sample of PBMCs or a T cell subset sorted from them (not recorded which). The chain links TRBV4-1 to TRBJ1-1; D is undetermined. The receptor was isolated from a man between 18 and 35 years old who had mild COVID-19 (a few samples of this study predate the infection). Cell type and time point are not known. The CDR3 DNA follows: TGCGCCAGCAGCCATCCTTCGGGGACTGAAGCTTTCTTT. Translation gives CASSHPSGTEAFF.